The 4 T cell receptor beta chains listed next were all sequenced from one sample in a study of control samples from healthy donors and cancer patients. Profiling relied on immunoSEQ multiplex PCR, and the TCRdb table lists in-frame clones only, not all of them. The sample shows some 150,000 clones, roughly 94% of them seen only once. Sequencing was done on a sample of PBMCs. These receptors all stem from a man between 60 and 70 years old with colorectal cancer.

J is TRBJ2-4 and V is TRBV5-1, with 11 positions matching TRBD1. The CDR3 extends over 16 amino acids. The germline gives CDR1 SGHRS, CDR2 YFSETQ. The V gene end was trimmed by 4 bases and the J gene end by 5 bases; junction bases not matched to a gene: 8. CDR3 in DNA: TGCGCCAGCAGCGAGGACAGGGGGCGAACTGAAAACATTCAGTACTTC. As protein: CASSEDRGRTENIQYF.

The CDR3 sequence: CASSLAGGRYNEQFF. The CDR3 DNA reads TGCGCCAGCAGCCTAGCGGGGGGGAGGTACAATGAGCAGTTCTTC. This sequence joins TRBV4-3 and TRBJ2-1; 11 positions match TRBD2. The J segment lost 4 bases and the V segment lost 4 bases, leaving 3 bases of the junction unmatched. Germline CDR1 is LGHNA and CDR2 is YSLEER. The CDR3 has 15 residues.

In the case of this clone: Other nucleotide sequences in the sample specify the same CDR3. The chain is built from TRBV21-1 and TRBJ2-7; the D call TRBD1 from the table was never checked on the DNA. TRBV21-1 is a recognized pseudogene. The CDR3 has 17 residues. Here the CDR3 reads CASSRSWNRGSPYEQYF. The CDR3 bases are TGTGCCAGCAGCAGAAGCTGGAACAGGGGGTCACCCTACGAGCAGTACTTC.

This chain joins TRBV30 and TRBJ2-6; TRBD2 might be the D (5 bases). Trimming took off 2 bases at V and 0 bases at J, with 8 bases between the two ends. Germline CDR1 is GTSNPN and CDR2 is SVGIG (reference sequence). The CDR3 totals 15 residues. The CDR3 DNA reads TGTGCCTGGAGTCGGGGTAGCTCTGGGGCCAACGTCCTGACTTTC. Residues: CAWSRGSSGANVLTF.